The 16 T cell receptor beta chains given below trace back to one sample, sequenced in a study of T cell repertoires in cytomegalovirus infection. Via MiXCR, TCRdb re-called the reads, giving one row per CDR3 protein. The sample gives 50,000 or so distinct CDR3 sequences, roughly 20% of which show up once; around 18% is in the top ten. No antigen has been assigned to these receptors. Sample: PBMCs, sequenced either directly or after in vitro stimulation (not recorded which). These receptors all stem from a human donor in good health (CMV status not recorded). Some clones in this sample may be carry-over from other donors' samples.

This clonotype has a handful of counts. CDR3 region: CASRKSQGGIYEQYF. In nucleotides, the CDR3 is TGTGCCAGTAGGAAATCTCAGGGGGGGATTTACGAGCAGTACTTC. The genes are TRBV19 and TRBJ2-7; perhaps D is TRBD1 or TRBD2 (7 bases each). Germline V gene data show CDR1 as LNHDA and CDR2 as SQIVND (reference sequence). The CDR3 totals 15 residues. V gave up 6 bases and J gave up 4 bases, with 19 bases separating them.

This clonotype was found a few times. This chain uses TRBV11-2 with TRBJ2-7, with 9 bases aligning to TRBD2. The CDR3 runs 15 residues. Germline V CDR1 and CDR2: SGHAT, FQNNGV. V dropped 5 bases and J dropped 7; count of bases not matched to a gene: 12. CDR3 nucleotides: TGTGCCAGCAGCCAAGACGGCGGGGGGGCGAGGGAGCAGTACTTC. Protein: CASSQDGGGAREQYF.

This clonotype came up a few times. The chain combines TRBV6-2 or TRBV6-3 with TRBJ2-2; TRBD1 aligns across 7 bases. This CDR3 is built from 16 residues. Trimming cost V 7 bases and J 1 base; bases outside gene matches: 9. Germline lookup yields CDR1 MNHEY and CDR2 SVGEGT. The CDR3 sequence is CASTLLGTVNTGELFF. DNA of the CDR3: TGTGCCAGCACCCTACTGGGGACAGTGAACACCGGGGAGCTGTTTTTT.

V gene TRBV10-3 combines with J gene TRBJ2-7, with 11 bases identical to TRBD1. J gave up 1 base and V 2 bases, and 13 bases lay outside the gene matches. Germline CDR1 is ENHRY and CDR2 is SYGVKD. The CDR3 consists of 19 residues. Here the CDR3 reads CAISEGGSGQGGNSYEQYF. DNA for the CDR3: TGTGCCATCAGTGAGGGGGGGTCGGGACAGGGGGGAAATTCCTACGAGCAGTACTTC.

The V gene is TRBV18, the J gene TRBJ2-3; D unclear. CDR3 length: 15 residues. Between the trimmed V and J ends, which lost 2 bases and 0 bases, there was a span of 9 bases. Germline-derived CDR1 and CDR2 are KGHSH and LQKENI. For the CDR3, the DNA is TGTGCCAGCTCACCAAGGGCAAGGAGCACAGATACGCAGTATTTT. It is translated as CASSPRARSTDTQYF.

This clonotype occurred many times. In nucleotides, the CDR3 is TGTGCCAGCAGCACGGGGACAGGGGGCATCACTGAAGCTTTCTTT. Amino acid sequence: CASSTGTGGITEAFF. The gene calls are TRBV7-9 and TRBJ1-1; 12 bases are shared with TRBD1. V was clipped by 5 bases and J by 4 bases; unmatched bases: 5. There are 15 residues in the CDR3. Germline V gives CDR1 SEHNR, CDR2 FQNEAQ (reference sequence).

This clonotype occurred many times. This chain links TRBV12-3 or TRBV12-4 with TRBJ2-1, with D hard to call. The CDR3 extends over 11 amino acids. V shed 8 bases and J shed 7 bases, with 9 bases lying between them. CDR3 protein: CASGYPNEQFF. The CDR3 nucleotides read TGTGCCAGCGGGTACCCGAATGAGCAGTTCTTC.

The rearrangement links TRBV2 to TRBJ2-3, with TRBD2 matching 7 bases. The CDR3 covers 15 residues. V lost 1 base to trimming and J lost 6 bases; unmatched junction nucleotides: 7. Germline CDR1 reads SNHLY; CDR2 reads FYNNEI. The CDR3 DNA reads as TGTGCCAGCAGTGAAGTGGGGGGGGAAGCGGATACGCAGTATTTT. Residues: CASSEVGGEADTQYF.

The V gene is TRBV29-1, the J gene TRBJ1-2, with no clear D. Per the germline V gene, CDR1 is SQVTM and CDR2 is ANQGSEA. V dropped 7 bases and J dropped 6 bases, with 15 bases sitting between them. CDR3 length: 12 amino acids. The CDR3 region has the DNA TGCAGCGCCGAGGTACAGTGGAATGGCTACACCTTC. Amino acids: CSAEVQWNGYTF.

This clonotype showed up just a few times. V usage is TRBV14 and J usage is TRBJ2-5; 8 positions agree with TRBD1. The V and J ends lost 1 base and 3 bases, in that order; junction bases with no gene match: 7. The CDR3 spans 16 residues. Germline V CDR1 and CDR2: SGHDN, FVKESK. The CDR3 here is CASSQVRTGRKETQYF. The CDR3 bases are TGTGCCAGCAGCCAAGTACGGACAGGGCGTAAAGAGACCCAGTACTTC.

In this sample, this clonotype turned up a few times. The CDR3 protein is CASSLGPGEGMNTEAFF. For the CDR3, the DNA is TGTGCCAGCAGCTTAGGCCCGGGGGAGGGCATGAACACTGAAGCTTTCTTT. The chain is built from TRBV11-3 and TRBJ1-1, with a tentative D call TRBD1 (5 bases). The CDR3 runs 17 residues. Trimming stripped 1 base from V and 0 bases from J, with 15 bases between. Germline lookup yields CDR1 SGHNT and CDR2 YENEEA.

This clonotype showed up many times. The J gene is TRBJ2-3, the V gene TRBV12-3 or TRBV12-4; D gene uncertain. The ends were cut back, 6 bases at V and 6 bases at J, with 16 bases in the middle. CDR3 length: 14 residues. CDR3 amino acids: CASSRRLRPDTQYF. The CDR3 DNA is TGTGCCAGCAGCCGCCGTCTGAGACCTGATACGCAGTATTTT.

This clonotype was seen many times. The chain links TRBV11-2 to TRBJ1-1, with D perhaps TRBD1 (5 bases). Germline V lookup: CDR1 SGHAT, CDR2 FQNNGV. This CDR3 has 14 amino acids. Trimming removed 4 bases from V and 4 bases from J, with 13 bases in between. The chain's CDR3 is CASSSIWGGTEAFF. In DNA, the CDR3 is TGTGCCAGCAGCTCTATTTGGGGGGGCACTGAAGCTTTCTTT.

This clonotype was seen ten or more times. The chain employs TRBV28 and TRBJ2-4, with 10 bases that match TRBD2. Looked up from germline, CDR1 is MDHEN and CDR2 is SYDVKM. The junction had 8 bases not matched to a gene; V was cut back by 5 bases and J by 1 base. The CDR3 runs 17 residues. CDR3 bases: TGTGCCAGCAGTCCCGCCGGGACTAGCGTGGCCAAAAACATTCAGTACTTC. Encoded protein: CASSPAGTSVAKNIQYF.

This clonotype was observed a few times. The chain has TRBV7-8 and TRBJ2-7; the match to TRBD1 covers 10 bases. Trimming took 4 bases from V and 6 from J; bases not matched to a gene: 9. The length of the CDR3 is 15 residues. Germline lookup yields CDR1 SGHVS and CDR2 FQNEAQ. For the CDR3, the DNA is TGTGCCAGCAGCTCGCCGGGACAGGGGAGGGGCGAGCAGTACTTC. Protein product: CASSSPGQGRGEQYF.

This clonotype occurred a few times. The chain joins TRBV12-3 or TRBV12-4 to TRBJ2-5; 15 positions match TRBD2. V shed 4 bases, J shed 5 bases, and the junction held 5 bases outside the gene matches. The CDR3 totals 16 residues. The chain's CDR3 is CASSSSGTSGRETQYF. In DNA form, the CDR3 reads TGTGCCAGCAGTTCCTCCGGGACTAGCGGGAGGGAGACCCAGTACTTC.